This passage covers 23 T cell receptor beta chains from one sample sequenced in a study of Ad26.COV2.S vaccination and SARS-CoV-2 variants. Treatment meaning: roughly 20 received Ad26.COV2.S at low or high dose, single or two shots; 5 received placebo; per-sample allocation not given. Vaccine and placebo recipients were sampled on day 63 after the first injection. Clones were read by immunoSEQ multiplex PCR, and TCRdb kept only the in-frame ones, dropping some. The sample records 300,000 to 400,000 clones, around 83% being singletons. Material: peripheral blood, obtained in a trial of Ad26.COV2.S vaccine versus placebo. The receptor set was obtained from a person aged 18 to 65 who received the Ad26.COV2.S COVID-19 vaccine or a placebo.

The chain carries TRBV6-2 or TRBV6-3 and TRBJ2-7; TRBD2 agrees at 7 bases. Germline CDR1 MNHEY, CDR2 SVGEGT. V was pared by 5 bases and J by 4 bases, with 11 bases of the junction left unmatched. The CDR3 consists of 15 residues. CDR3 nucleotides: TGTGCCAGCAGTGCCCCGATTTTAGCGGGTTACGAGCAGTACTTC. Translation gives CASSAPILAGYEQYF.

The V gene is TRBV18, the J gene TRBJ1-1; TRBD1 matches 10 bases. The junction had 5 bases not matched to a gene; V was cut back by 4 bases and J by 3 bases. The germline CDR1 and CDR2 sequences are KGHSH and LQKENI. The length of the CDR3 is 15 residues. CDR3 loop: CASSLPGQGYTEAFF. In nucleotides, the CDR3 is TGTGCCAGCTCACTTCCGGGACAGGGGTACACTGAAGCTTTCTTT.

This rearrangement joins TRBV5-5 to TRBJ1-4; no clear D gene. Trimming shortened V by 4 bases and J by 5 bases, and 6 bases separated the two germline ends. The CDR3 sequence is 12 residues long. The germline V gene encodes CDR1 SGHKS and CDR2 YYEKEE (reference sequence). The CDR3: CASSLRNEKLFF. The CDR3 bases are TGTGCCAGCAGCCTGCGAAATGAAAAACTGTTTTTT.

J is TRBJ1-1 and V is TRBV12-3 or TRBV12-4; TRBD1 matches 8 bases. The junction had 5 bases not matched to a gene; V was cut back by 6 bases and J by 8 bases. The CDR3 contains 12 residues. CDR3 amino acids: CASSRTGQEAFF. CDR3 in DNA: TGTGCCAGCAGCCGGACAGGGCAGGAAGCTTTCTTT.

The chain couples TRBV19 to TRBJ2-3; no definite D call. The V and J ends lost 1 base and 3 bases respectively, with 8 bases between them. The length of the CDR3 is 14 residues. Germline CDR1 and CDR2: LNHDA and SQIVND (reference sequence). CDR3 in amino acids: CASSIVPWTDTQYF. CDR3 nucleotide sequence: TGTGCCAGTAGTATAGTCCCGTGGACAGATACGCAGTATTTT.

This chain uses TRBV28 with TRBJ2-2, with 9 nucleotides matching TRBD1. The CDR3 extends over 16 amino acids. Trimming cost V 7 bases and J 8 bases; bases outside gene matches: 14. From germline, CDR1 is MDHEN and CDR2 SYDVKM. DNA of the CDR3: TGTGCCAGCACCAGGGACAGGGAACAATCCATAGGGGAGCTGTTTTTT. It specifies CASTRDREQSIGELFF.

This chain uses TRBV12-3 or TRBV12-4 with TRBJ2-7; D is undetermined. The V end was cut by 5 bases, the J end by 1 base, with 9 bases between. The CDR3 sequence is 13 residues long. CDR3 sequence: CASSPPGSYEQYF. Written as DNA, the CDR3 is TGTGCCAGCAGTCCCCCGGGTTCCTACGAGCAGTACTTC.

The rearrangement links TRBV19 to TRBJ1-3; D gene ambiguous. V lost 5 bases and J 1 base, leaving 18 bases between the germline ends. The CDR3 loop spans 17 amino acids. The germline CDR1 and CDR2 sequences are LNHDA and SQIVND (reference sequence). The CDR3 DNA is TGTGCCAGTAGTTTCCCGGCCATTGGGGTTTCTGGAAACACCATATATTTT. This sequence encodes CASSFPAIGVSGNTIYF.

The chain is built from TRBV27 and TRBJ2-3; 9 bases match TRBD1. CDR1 is MNHEY and CDR2 is SMNVEV in the germline V gene (reference sequence). The CDR3 loop spans 19 amino acids. V was clipped by 7 bases and J by 6 bases; unmatched bases: 23. The DNA of the CDR3 is TGTGCCAGCATCAAATACGCAGATTGGGGACAGGGCTTTGTGGATACGCAGTATTTT. Protein product: CASIKYADWGQGFVDTQYF.

This rearrangement joins TRBV6-5 to TRBJ1-2; D unresolved. V was trimmed by 7 bases and J by 1 base, leaving 10 bases between them. The CDR3 totals 13 residues. Per germline, CDR1 MNHEY and CDR2 SVGAGI. In DNA form, the CDR3 reads TGTGCCAGCACCTCCGGGGATAACTATGGCTACACCTTC. Protein product: CASTSGDNYGYTF.

DNA for the CDR3: TGTGCCACCAGCAGAGACCCGGGGGGGCAAGAGACCCAGTACTTC. Protein product: CATSRDPGGQETQYF. The chain recombines TRBV15 with TRBJ2-5; 8 nucleotides align to TRBD2. The V segment lost 0 bases and the J segment 2 bases; nucleotides outside the gene matches: 2. The CDR3 loop spans 15 amino acids. Per the germline V gene, CDR1 is LNHNV and CDR2 is YYDKDF (reference sequence). The full variable domain, completed using reference TRBV15 and TRBJ2-5, is DAMVIQNPRYQVTQFGKPVTLSCSQTLNHNVMYWYQQKSSQAPKLLFHYYDKDFNNEADTPDNFQSRRPNTSFCFLDIRSPGLGDTAMYLCATSRDPGGQETQYFGPGTRLLVL.

The chain joins TRBV6-1 to TRBJ2-7, with 9 bases that match TRBD1. The CDR3 is 17 amino acids. Unmatched junction bases numbered 9, after V lost 0 bases and J lost 3 bases. CDR1 MNHNS and CDR2 SASEGT come from the germline V gene. CDR3 nucleotides: TGTGCCAGCAGTGAAGCGGGGGGGGACAGGGTAGTCTACGAGCAGTACTTC. As protein: CASSEAGGDRVVYEQYF.

This clone was seen only once. The genes are TRBV6-5 and TRBJ2-5; 8 bases are a match to TRBD2. The CDR3 length is 15 residues. Trimming at V came to 6 bases and at J to 5 bases, leaving 11 bases not matched to a gene. The germline V gene encodes CDR1 MNHEY and CDR2 SVGAGI. The CDR3 bases are TGTGCCAGCAGCCTAGGGGGACTAGTATCGGAGACCCAGTACTTC. Its protein is CASSLGGLVSETQYF.

The J gene is TRBJ2-3, the V gene TRBV5-6; D uncertain. The CDR3 loop spans 13 amino acids. Trimming removed 3 bases from V and 4 bases from J, with 9 bases in between. Germline-derived CDR1 and CDR2 are SGHDT and YYEEEE. The DNA of the CDR3 is TGTGCCAGCAGCTACTCGGGTCCAGATACGCAGTATTTT. It translates to CASSYSGPDTQYF.

The rearrangement uses TRBV2 and TRBJ2-2; D unclear. CDR3 size: 13 residues. V was shortened by 6 bases and J by 6 bases, with 11 bases between the two germline ends. Germline V gives CDR1 SNHLY, CDR2 FYNNEI. The CDR3 protein is CASSPRLAGELFF. In DNA form, the CDR3 reads TGTGCCAGCAGCCCCAGACTGGCCGGGGAGCTGTTTTTT.

This chain uses TRBV10-3 with TRBJ1-4; 12 positions agree with TRBD1. In germline, CDR1 is ENHRY, CDR2 SYGVKD. The trim removed 2 bases at V and 3 bases at J, leaving 1 base unmatched. The CDR3 is made up of 16 amino acids. Written as DNA, the CDR3 is TGTGCCATCAGTGAGGGGACAGGGGGCTCTAATGAAAAACTGTTTTTT. Protein product: CAISEGTGGSNEKLFF.

The chain recombines TRBV7-2 with TRBJ2-5; possible D gene TRBD2, 6 bases. V lost 2 bases to trimming and J lost 5 bases, with 9 bases between them. This CDR3 region has 13 residues. Germline lookup yields CDR1 SGHTA and CDR2 FQGNSA. The CDR3 sequence: CASSLIGRETQYF. The DNA of the CDR3 is TGTGCCAGCAGCTTAATTGGGAGGGAGACCCAGTACTTC.

V is TRBV10-1 and J is TRBJ2-3; D is perhaps TRBD1 (6 bases). The V gene's germline CDR1 is WNHNN and CDR2 SYGVQD (reference sequence). Trimming cost V 6 bases and J 5 bases, with 12 bases left between them. This CDR3 is built from 13 residues. CDR3 in amino acids: CASSPRGGDTQYF. The CDR3 DNA reads TGCGCCAGCAGCCCGAGAGGGGGAGATACGCAGTATTTT.

The chain couples TRBV4-3 to TRBJ2-7; 10 bases line up with TRBD2. Trimming cost V 0 bases and J 2 bases; bases outside gene matches: 10. The CDR3 spans 18 residues. Germline V gene lookup returns CDR1 LGHNA and CDR2 YSLEER. The CDR3 is CASSQDRTELAGTYEQYF. As DNA, the CDR3 is TGCGCCAGCAGCCAAGATCGAACGGAACTAGCGGGAACCTACGAGCAGTACTTC.

The chain links TRBV7-2 to TRBJ1-2, with 8 bases that match TRBD1. CDR1 and CDR2 (germline): SGHTA, FQGNSA. V was clipped by 2 bases and J by 4 bases; unmatched bases: 3. There are 14 residues in the CDR3. The CDR3 loop reads CASSLPGGSYGYTF. As DNA, the CDR3 is TGTGCCAGCAGCTTACCAGGGGGCTCCTATGGCTACACCTTC. The full variable domain, its missing parts supplied by reference TRBV7-2 and TRBJ1-2, is GAGVSQSPSNKVTEKGKDVELRCDPISGHTALYWYRQSLGQGLEFLIYFQGNSAPDKSGLPSDRFSAERTGGSVSTLTIQRTQQEDSAVYLCASSLPGGSYGYTFGSGTRLTVV.

This sequence joins TRBV5-1 and TRBJ2-7; 9 bases line up with TRBD1. The germline gives CDR1 SGHRS, CDR2 YFSETQ. Germline trimming cut 4 bases from V and 5 bases from J; bases unmatched to any gene: 10. The CDR3 spans 15 residues. This chain's CDR3 is CASSGTAGTGNEQYF. CDR3 DNA sequence: TGCGCCAGCAGCGGAACCGCCGGGACAGGGAACGAGCAGTACTTC.

J is TRBJ2-5 and V is TRBV24-1; 8 nucleotides agree with TRBD1. CDR1 KGHDR and CDR2 SFDVKD come from the germline V gene. The CDR3 sequence is 16 residues long. The V segment lost 1 base and the J segment 5 bases; nucleotides outside the gene matches: 8. The CDR3 bases are TGTGCCACCAGTGATTTTTCAGGGGGCCGGTCCGAGACCCAGTACTTC. Translation: CATSDFSGGRSETQYF.

This chain uses TRBV5-1 with TRBJ1-1; D is unclear. Between the trimmed V and J ends, which lost 0 bases and 5 bases, there was a span of 17 bases. The V gene's germline CDR1 is SGHRS and CDR2 YFSETQ. The CDR3 is 16 amino acids. As DNA, the CDR3 is TGCGCCAGCAGCTTGGATCGGGCGGCGGGGTATACTGAAGCTTTCTTT. Translating gives CASSLDRAAGYTEAFF.